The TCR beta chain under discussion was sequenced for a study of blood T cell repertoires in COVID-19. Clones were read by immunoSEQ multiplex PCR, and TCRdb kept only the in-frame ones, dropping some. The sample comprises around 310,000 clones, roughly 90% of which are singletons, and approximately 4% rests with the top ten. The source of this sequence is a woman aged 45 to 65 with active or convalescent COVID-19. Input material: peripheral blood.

The CDR3 protein is CASIDRGNTEAFF. The CDR3 DNA reads TGTGCCAGCATCGACAGGGGGAACACTGAAGCTTTCTTT. The chain recombines TRBV7-2 with TRBJ1-1, with 8 bases lining up with TRBD1. The CDR3 runs 13 residues. Germline CDR1 is SGHTA and CDR2 is FQGNSA. V gave up 7 bases and J gave up 1 base; unmatched junction bases: 2. Together with reference TRBV7-2 and TRBJ1-1, the CDR3 gives the full variable domain: GAGVSQSPSNKVTEKGKDVELRCDPISGHTALYWYRQSLGQGLEFLIYFQGNSAPDKSGLPSDRFSAERTGGSVSTLTIQRTQQEDSAVYLCASIDRGNTEAFFGQGTRLTVV.